The rows below give T cell receptor beta chains drawn from one sample of a study of immune cell composition in non-small cell lung cancer. Clones were read by immunoSEQ multiplex PCR, and TCRdb kept only the in-frame ones, dropping some. The sample holds 2,600 or so clones, 60% to 80% seen once. Input material: non-adjacent lung tissue. The receptors derive from a human donor with non-small cell lung cancer. Each CDR3 is given with its conserved first and last residue. The D gene is left open where the match is weak. The size field is filled for only some rows; it gives once, few, many or a size class.

size	V	D	J	CDR3	DNA
NA	TRBV6-5	TRBD2	TRBJ2-2	CASSYSNLAGAGELFF	TGTGCCAGCAGTTACTCGAATCTAGCGGGAGCCGGGGAGCTGTTTTTT
once	TRBV7-2	NA	TRBJ2-5	CASSLREGLPQETQYF	TGTGCCAGCAGCTTAAGAGAGGGCCTCCCCCAAGAGACCCAGTACTTC
few	TRBV29-1	NA	TRBJ2-7	CSVKGQTYEQYF	TGCAGCGTCAAAGGACAGACCTACGAGCAGTACTTC
NA	TRBV7-9	NA	TRBJ2-5	CASRGDSRGETQYF	TGTGCCAGCAGGGGGGACTCCCGGGGAGAGACCCAGTACTTC
NA	TRBV4-2	TRBD2	TRBJ2-5	CASSPGLAGWGQETQYF	TGTGCCAGCAGCCCGGGACTAGCGGGTTGGGGCCAAGAGACCCAGTACTTC
once	TRBV11-1	TRBD1	TRBJ2-7	CASSPRDRGSYEQYF	TGTGCCAGCAGCCCCCGGGACAGGGGCTCCTACGAGCAGTACTTC
NA	TRBV6-6	NA	TRBJ2-7	CASSYRLWEDNYEQYF	TGTGCCAGCAGTTACCGCCTTTGGGAGGACAACTACGAGCAGTACTTC
NA	TRBV6-1	NA	TRBJ2-5	CASTQGQVETQYF	TGTGCCAGCACCCAGGGGCAGGTCGAGACCCAGTACTTC
few	TRBV6-1	TRBD2	TRBJ2-2	CASSGGLAGSTGELFF	TGTGCCAGCAGTGGCGGACTAGCGGGAAGCACCGGGGAGCTGTTTTTT
NA	TRBV27	NA	TRBJ1-2	CASSLRPEVLASGYTF	TGTGCCAGCAGTTTAAGGCCCGAGGTCCTGGCCTCGGGCTACACCTTC
NA	TRBV11-2	NA	TRBJ2-2	CASRALSSGELFF	TGTGCCAGCAGGGCCCTCTCGTCAGGGGAGCTGTTTTTT
NA	TRBV27	NA	TRBJ2-3	CASSWGDSTDTQYF	TGTGCCAGCAGTTGGGGGGATAGCACAGATACGCAGTATTTT
once	TRBV7-9	TRBD1	TRBJ1-4	CASSLGGTGEKLFF	TGTGCCAGCAGCTTAGGGGGGACAGGAGAAAAACTGTTTTTT
NA	TRBV5-8	TRBD2	TRBJ2-3	CAWGGDTQYF	TGTGCCTGGGGGGGGGATACGCAGTATTTT
NA	TRBV5-1	TRBD2	TRBJ2-1	CASSLTSGSSYNEQFF	TGCGCCAGCAGCCTTACTAGCGGGAGCTCCTACAATGAGCAGTTCTTC
NA	TRBV6-5	TRBD1	TRBJ2-1	CASNRRGTGGNEFF	TGTGCCAGCAATAGACGGGGGACAGGGGGAAACGAGTTCTTC
NA	TRBV6-6	TRBD2	TRBJ2-3	CASRTETSWLTDTQYF	TGTGCCAGCAGAACTGAGACTAGCTGGTTGACAGATACGCAGTATTTT
NA	TRBV25-1	TRBD1	TRBJ1-2	CASSEQGASFFYGYTF	TGTGCCAGCAGTGAACAGGGGGCGTCCTTCTTCTATGGCTACACCTTC
NA	TRBV9	NA	TRBJ1-1	CASSVGPRGNTEAFF	TGTGCCAGCAGCGTAGGCCCCAGGGGGAACACTGAAGCTTTCTTT
NA	TRBV28	NA	TRBJ2-4	CASSLVGPEGIQYF	TGTGCCAGCAGTTTAGTGGGTCCCGAGGGCATTCAGTACTTC